The 27 T cell receptor beta chains in this list originate from one sample, sequenced in a study of T-cell reconstitution after alpha-beta-depleted transplantation in children. Construction of the TCRbeta library involved unique molecular identifiers. TCRdb re-called the PCR reads through MiXCR, storing one row per CDR3 protein. The profile shows approximately 300,000 distinct CDR3 sequences, around 10% of them singletons. The source was PBMCs, collected before TCRalphabeta/CD19-depleted stem cell transplant. The receptor set was obtained from a boy under three years old with acute myeloid leukemia, due to receive a stem cell transplant.

This clonotype has a count of ten or more. This chain connects TRBV9 to TRBJ1-2, with D maybe TRBD1 (6 bases). This CDR3 is 15 amino acids long. Trimming shortened V by 0 bases and J by 2 bases, and 11 bases separated the two germline ends. Germline V gene sequence: CDR1 SGDLS, CDR2 YYNGEE. The CDR3 DNA follows: TGTGCCAGCAGCGTAGCGGGGACACCAAACTATGGCTACACCTTC. The encoded protein is CASSVAGTPNYGYTF.

This clonotype appeared many times. In DNA, the CDR3 is TGTGCCAGCAGCAGACAGGGGGCAGCTAGCACAGATACGCAGTATTTT. Encoded protein: CASSRQGAASTDTQYF. The chain has TRBV12-3 or TRBV12-4 and TRBJ2-3; 10 nucleotides match TRBD1. Trimming took 6 bases from V and 0 from J; bases not matched to a gene: 6. The CDR3 spans 16 residues.

This clonotype was detected many times. The chain employs TRBV7-7 and TRBJ2-5, with 8 bases identical to TRBD1. Germline-derived CDR1 and CDR2 are SSHAT and FNYEAQ (reference sequence). The CDR3 totals 14 residues. The V segment lost 6 bases and the J segment 2 bases; nucleotides outside the gene matches: 5. The CDR3 protein is CASSRGTGQETQYF. DNA of the CDR3: TGTGCCAGCAGTCGTGGGACAGGTCAAGAGACCCAGTACTTC.

There are many counts of this clonotype. One end of the junction fails to match germline, which may point to a read error. The J gene is TRBJ2-5, the V gene TRBV7-2; D perhaps matches TRBD1 (6 bases). CDR1 is SGHTA, CDR2 FQGNSA, per germline. This CDR3 has 14 residues. Here the CDR3 reads CASSLAGVQETQYF. For the CDR3, the DNA is TGCGCCAGCAGCTTGGCAGGGGTCCAAGAGACCCAGTACTTC.

At least ten counts were recorded for this clonotype. The rearrangement joins TRBV28 to TRBJ2-3, with 8 bases identical to TRBD1. CDR3 length: 16 residues. The V segment lost 3 bases and the J segment 7 bases; nucleotides outside the gene matches: 12. Germline V gene lookup returns CDR1 MDHEN and CDR2 SYDVKM. CDR3 amino acids: CASSFGDRTAYYTQYF. The CDR3 region has the DNA TGTGCCAGCAGTTTCGGGGACAGGACAGCCTATTATACGCAGTATTTT.

This chain joins TRBV28 and TRBJ2-7; D gene uncertain. CDR3 length: 12 residues. Trimming pared 4 bases from V and 3 bases from J, leaving 7 bases between. Germline CDR1 reads MDHEN; CDR2 reads SYDVKM. CDR3 in amino acids: CASSYNLYEQYF. The CDR3, as DNA: TGTGCCAGCAGTTATAACCTCTACGAGCAGTACTTC.

This clonotype was seen many times. The rearrangement links TRBV12-3 or TRBV12-4 to TRBJ2-5; D possibly matches TRBD1 or TRBD2 (6 bases each). Trimming removed 0 bases from V and 0 bases from J, with 8 bases in between. This CDR3 is 15 amino acids long. CDR3 bases: TGTGCCAGCAGTTTAGCGGGGGGCTACCAAGAGACCCAGTACTTC. Translation: CASSLAGGYQETQYF.

V and J are TRBV24-1 and TRBJ1-1, with TRBD1 matching over 7 bases. J lost 1 base, V lost 5 bases, and 6 bases had no gene match. Germline V gene lookup returns CDR1 KGHDR and CDR2 SFDVKD. The CDR3 is 15 residues long. The CDR3 loop is CATSGTGEGNTEAFF. The CDR3 DNA reads as TGTGCCACCAGTGGGACAGGTGAGGGGAACACTGAAGCTTTCTTT.

CDR3 sequence: CASSLKVINTGELFF. The DNA of the CDR3 is TGTGCCAGCAGCTTGAAAGTGATAAACACCGGGGAGCTGTTTTTT. The rearrangement uses TRBV5-5 and TRBJ2-2, with D hard to call. V lost 1 base and J 2 bases, leaving 9 bases between the germline ends. CDR3 length: 15 amino acids. Germline-derived CDR1 and CDR2 are SGHKS and YYEKEE (reference sequence).

In this sample, this clonotype turned up a few times. The junction and the germline gene differ at one end; a read error may be behind it. This chain joins TRBV7-2 and TRBJ1-4, with D perhaps TRBD1 (5 bases). Germline V CDR1 and CDR2: SGHTA, FQGNSA. The CDR3 length is 16 residues. CDR3 in amino acids: CASSPAGRSTNEKLFF. The CDR3 coding sequence is TGTGCCAGCAGCCCTGCAGGGAGGTCAACTAATGAGAAACTGTTTTTT.

The table lists this clonotype with a few counts. This sequence joins TRBV28 and TRBJ2-1; 8 nucleotides match TRBD1. Germline CDR1 reads MDHEN; CDR2 reads SYDVKM. CDR3 size: 15 residues. The trim removed 2 bases at V and 6 bases at J, leaving 6 bases unmatched. The CDR3 DNA reads as TGTGCCAGCAGTTTACCGGGACAGGCTAGCAATGAGCAGTTCTTC. This codes for CASSLPGQASNEQFF. The full variable domain, completed using reference TRBV28 and TRBJ2-1, is DVKVTQSSRYLVKRTGEKVFLECVQDMDHENMFWYRQDPGLGLRLIYFSYDVKMKEKGDIPEGYSVSREKKERFSLILESASTNQTSMYLCASSLPGQASNEQFFGPGTRLTVL.

This clonotype was counted at least ten times. The chain uses TRBV12-3 or TRBV12-4 and TRBJ1-5; the D gene is possibly TRBD1 (5 bases). Trimming pared 2 bases from V and 6 bases from J, leaving 14 bases between. The CDR3 is 15 residues long. CDR3 in DNA: TGTGCCAGCAGTTTAATGGGGCTGAGTGGTCAGCCCCAGCATTTT. This gives the protein CASSLMGLSGQPQHF.

This clonotype was observed a handful of times. This rearrangement joins TRBV7-9 to TRBJ2-1, with TRBD2 identical over 9 bases. The V segment lost 5 bases and the J segment 8 bases; nucleotides outside the gene matches: 10. This CDR3 has 15 amino acids. Germline V gene data show CDR1 as SEHNR and CDR2 as FQNEAQ (reference sequence). The CDR3 protein is CASSPSGGTAYEQFF. For the CDR3, the DNA is TGTGCCAGCAGCCCCAGCGGGGGGACGGCCTATGAGCAGTTCTTC.

This clonotype showed up many times. One end of the junction varies from germline; a read error may be responsible. The genes are TRBV4-2 and TRBJ2-6; possibly TRBD1 for D (6 bases). CDR3 size: 17 residues. Germline V lookup: CDR1 LGHNA, CDR2 YNFKEQ. The CDR3 sequence: CASSEDSGTSGANVLTF. The DNA for the CDR3 is TGTGCCAGCAGCGAAGACAGTGGGACATCTGGGGCCAACGTCCTGACTTTC.

This clonotype was seen ten or more times. The genes are TRBV7-2 and TRBJ2-7; 11 bases align to TRBD1. Germline lookup yields CDR1 SGHTA and CDR2 FQGNSA. The CDR3 consists of 16 residues. Trimming cost V 0 bases and J 3 bases; bases outside gene matches: 4. The CDR3 spells CASSLASGTGGYEQYF. The CDR3 nucleotides are TGTGCCAGCAGCTTAGCCTCCGGGACAGGGGGCTACGAGCAGTACTTC.

V and J are TRBV7-8 and TRBJ2-1; 7 bases are a match to TRBD1. In germline, CDR1 is SGHVS, CDR2 FQNEAQ. The trim removed 5 bases at V and 6 bases at J, leaving 10 bases unmatched. The CDR3 spans 15 residues. The CDR3 protein is CASSPRTGRCNEQFF. Here the CDR3 DNA reads TGTGCCAGCAGCCCCCGGACAGGACGTTGCAATGAGCAGTTCTTC. Variable domain in full (rest from reference TRBV7-8 and TRBJ2-1): GAGVSQSPRYKVAKRGQDVALRCDPISGHVSLFWYQQALGQGPEFLTYFQNEAQLDKSGLPSDRFFAERPEGSVSTLKIQRTQQEDSAVYLCASSPRTGRCNEQFFGPGTRLTVL.

This clonotype occurred many times. The chain couples TRBV5-6 to TRBJ1-6; D is unclear. The CDR3 length is 13 residues. Germline lookup yields CDR1 SGHDT and CDR2 YYEEEE. The V gene lost 6 bases and the J gene lost 7 bases, with 11 bases spanning the gap. CDR3 DNA sequence: TGTGCCAGCACTTTAGCGAGCAATTCACCCCTCCACTTT. It specifies CASTLASNSPLHF.

The gene calls are TRBV28 and TRBJ1-5; D unresolved. Germline V gene data show CDR1 as MDHEN and CDR2 as SYDVKM. Between the trimmed V and J ends, which lost 3 bases and 6 bases, there was a span of 6 bases. The CDR3 is 12 amino acids. Here the CDR3 DNA reads TGTGCCAGCAGTTTCGACGGTCAGCCCCAGCATTTT. Translating it yields CASSFDGQPQHF.

This clonotype was recorded at least ten times. The chain is built from TRBV11-2 and TRBJ2-5, with a possible D match to TRBD1 (6 bases). Trimming shortened V by 0 bases and J by 4 bases, and 12 bases separated the two germline ends. CDR1 and CDR2 (germline): SGHAT, FQNNGV. The CDR3 covers 15 residues. The CDR3 region has the DNA TGTGCCAGCAGCTTAGACGGCAGGGGAGCAGAGACCCAGTACTTC. This translates into CASSLDGRGAETQYF.

This clonotype was seen ten or more times. The genes are TRBV7-2 and TRBJ2-7; TRBD1 aligns across 11 bases. This CDR3 has 13 amino acids. The germline CDR1 and CDR2 sequences are SGHTA and FQGNSA. V gave up 3 bases and J gave up 6 bases; unmatched junction bases: 1. CDR3 loop: CASSLDRGREQYF. The CDR3 DNA reads as TGTGCCAGCAGCTTGGACAGGGGGCGCGAGCAGTACTTC. Full variable domain (remainder filled in from reference TRBV7-2 and TRBJ2-7): GAGVSQSPSNKVTEKGKDVELRCDPISGHTALYWYRQSLGQGLEFLIYFQGNSAPDKSGLPSDRFSAERTGGSVSTLTIQRTQQEDSAVYLCASSLDRGREQYFGPGTRLTVT.

About this clonotype itself: A much larger clone differs by one base, so this may be a read error. The V and J genes are TRBV6-1 and TRBJ2-1; 8 nucleotides agree with TRBD1. The CDR3 length is 17 residues. Germline-derived CDR1 and CDR2 are MNHNS and SASEGT. This CDR3 is CASSRLGQGAKYNDQFF. DNA for the CDR3: TGTGCCAGCAGTCGCTTGGGGCAGGGGGCGAAGTACAATGACCAGTTCTTC.

This clonotype has at least ten counts. This chain connects TRBV10-3 to TRBJ2-5, with 7 bases lining up with TRBD1. Germline V gene lookup returns CDR1 ENHRY and CDR2 SYGVKD. V shed 3 bases, J shed 1 base, and the junction held 2 bases outside the gene matches. This CDR3 comprises 14 residues. As DNA, the CDR3 is TGTGCCATCAGTGATTCAGGGGGCCAAGAGACCCAGTACTTC. Its protein is CAISDSGGQETQYF.

This clonotype was found many times. V usage is TRBV28 and J usage is TRBJ1-6; no clear D. Germline CDR1 MDHEN, CDR2 SYDVKM. Trimming shortened V by 6 bases and J by 3 bases, and 9 bases separated the two germline ends. The CDR3 is made up of 14 amino acids. Here the CDR3 DNA reads TGTGCCAGCAGCCCAACGGGCTATAATTCACCCCTCCACTTT. It codes for CASSPTGYNSPLHF.

This clonotype was counted many times. J is TRBJ2-6 and V is TRBV6-5, with D unclear. The V end was cut by 2 bases, the J end by 0 bases, with 2 bases between. Germline lookup yields CDR1 MNHEY and CDR2 SVGAGI. The CDR3 length is 14 residues. The CDR3 sequence is CASSYTSGANVLTF. CDR3 sequence (DNA): TGTGCCAGCAGTTACACCTCTGGGGCCAACGTCCTGACTTTC.

In this sample, this clonotype turned up many times. CDR3 protein: CASRFYNYNEQFF. CDR3 nucleotides: TGTGCCAGCAGATTCTACAACTACAATGAGCAGTTCTTC. The rearrangement joins TRBV6-1 to TRBJ2-1; D call uncertain. In germline, CDR1 is MNHNS, CDR2 SASEGT. V was pared by 6 bases and J by 3 bases, with 9 bases between. The CDR3 totals 13 residues.

The J gene is TRBJ2-1, the V gene TRBV29-1; D gene uncertain. Germline V gene data show CDR1 as SQVTM and CDR2 as ANQGSEA. CDR3 length equals 12 residues. Trimming cost V 8 bases and J 5 bases, with 13 bases left between them. Here the CDR3 DNA reads TGCAGCCCACGATTTGGGGACAATGAGCAGTTCTTC. It yields the protein CSPRFGDNEQFF.

This clonotype was seen ten or more times. The V call is TRBV20-1, the J call TRBJ1-2; 8 nucleotides agree with TRBD1. The germline V gene has CDR1 DFQATT and CDR2 SNEGSKA (reference sequence). This CDR3 spans 14 amino acids. J lost 1 base, V lost 6 bases, and 7 bases had no gene match. CDR3 bases: TGCAGTGCGGGACCAGGGGGCGGTAACTATGGCTACACCTTC. It specifies CSAGPGGGNYGYTF.